This entry concerns a single TCR beta chain. Its target is not known. The sample belongs to a study of vaccination and CD4 T cells after COVID-19. Study in general: Each individual in the study obtained two doses of BNT162b2 or mRNA-1273 vaccine. Study results and caveats: The appearance of a median around 90% of reactive clones in convalescent patients occurred only post-vaccination.

Treatment defined: approximately 10-day PBMC culture with coronavirus spike peptide pools or control peptides (ViraFEST assay). With 10 ug/ml peptide pools and approximately 9.6 IU/ml IL-2, PBMCs were cultured at fewer than 2.5 million per well. Sequence data for DNA of cultured CD4+ T cells were generated by the Oncomine TCR Beta short-read assay. TCRdb re-analysed the PCR reads in MiXCR, keeping a single row per CDR3 protein. The sample lists under 15,000 distinct CDR3 sequences; roughly 32% were seen once. Trimming stripped 6 bases from V and 5 bases from J, with 10 bases between. CDR1 and CDR2 (germline): SGHVS, FQNEAQ. The CDR3 extends over 12 amino acids.

J is TRBJ2-5 and V is TRBV7-8; D unresolved. What was sequenced was cultured CD4+ T cells from blood. The receptor was derived from a human donor with COVID-19. In nucleotides, the CDR3 is TGTGCCAGCAGGTCACTTGGGGAGACCCAGTACTTC. This sequence encodes CASRSLGETQYF.